This T cell receptor (beta chain) was retrieved from a study of blood T cell repertoires in COVID-19. Overall study: Acute-phase and convalescent COVID-19 samples originated in the United States, Italy and Spain. PBMCs, B-cell-depleted T cells, or T cells provided the cDNA or gDNA that made up the material.

Germline lookup yields CDR1 SGHTA and CDR2 FQGNSA. V gave up 1 base and J gave up 6 bases; unmatched junction bases: 4. CDR3 length: 14 amino acids. Authors' data handling: Amplifying reference gene primers gave estimates of nucleated cell counts. Repertoires were generated with immunoSEQ multiplex PCR, while TCRdb's copy carries only in-frame clones and drops some. V, J and clone size derive from that table, while D and trimming were established from the DNA sequence. Among around 100,000 clones listed, around nine tenths were seen once. Sequencing used peripheral blood. The sequence was collected from a man aged 40-49 years with acute or convalescent COVID-19. The chain is built from TRBV7-2 and TRBJ1-2, with 8 nucleotides matching TRBD1. The CDR3 DNA sequence: TGTGCCAGCAGCTTAGGGACAGGGTACGATGGCTACACCTTC. Protein product: CASSLGTGYDGYTF.